A single sample gave rise to the 7 T cell receptor beta chains below, sequenced in a study of cytomegalovirus exposure and HLA in healthy donors. The PCR ran on 60 Vbeta and 13 Jbeta primers. The assay was immunoSEQ multiplex PCR, and TCRdb's table has in-frame clones only and misses some. The data show roughly 49,000 clones, around 85% seen once. Input material: PBMCs. Receptors originate from a boy aged 5-17 years in good health and CMV-seropositive.

The chain links TRBV6-5 to TRBJ1-2, with 10 positions matching TRBD1. Looked up from germline, CDR1 is MNHEY and CDR2 is SVGAGI. Trimming removed 7 bases from V and 4 bases from J; junction bases left unmatched: 9. The CDR3 sequence is 15 residues long. The CDR3 protein is CASNSLRTGGYGYTF. CDR3 DNA sequence: TGTGCCAGCAATAGCCTGAGGACAGGGGGCTATGGCTACACCTTC.

J is TRBJ2-7 and V is TRBV5-1, with D possibly being TRBD1 (5 bases). Germline assignment: CDR1 SGHRS and CDR2 YFSETQ. The CDR3 extends over 15 amino acids. V was pared by 0 bases and J by 1 base, with 11 bases between. Written as DNA, the CDR3 is TGCGCCAGCAGCTTGGTAACAGGTTATTCCTACGAGCAGTACTTC. The encoded protein is CASSLVTGYSYEQYF.

The chain links TRBV7-3 to TRBJ2-3; D gene unclear. The V end was cut by 2 bases, the J end by 6 bases, with 15 bases between. The germline gives CDR1 SGHTA, CDR2 FQGTGA. This CDR3 contains 15 residues. In DNA form, the CDR3 reads TGTGCCAGCAGCTTAGCACCCCAGCCGCGGGATACGCAGTATTTT. This translates into CASSLAPQPRDTQYF.

The chain uses TRBV7-9 and TRBJ2-7, with 8 bases aligning to TRBD1. Germline V gene lookup returns CDR1 SEHNR and CDR2 FQNEAQ (reference sequence). The CDR3 is made up of 15 amino acids. V lost 7 bases, J lost 1 base, and 9 bases stayed unmatched. The CDR3 nucleotides are TGTGCCAGCACAGGGGCAGGGGGCTTGTCCTACGAGCAGTACTTC. Translation: CASTGAGGLSYEQYF.

This chain links TRBV7-2 with TRBJ2-5, with a possible D match to TRBD1 (6 bases). Per the germline V gene, CDR1 is SGHTA and CDR2 is FQGNSA. The germline V and J ends were trimmed by 2 bases and 4 bases, with 14 bases remaining between them. This CDR3 contains 15 residues. CDR3 nucleotides: TGTGCCAGCAGCTTATATTCATTGGGGGCAGAGACCCAGTACTTC. Protein product: CASSLYSLGAETQYF.

V and J are TRBV2 and TRBJ1-4, with D perhaps TRBD1 (5 bases). The CDR3 spans 12 residues. Trimming cost V 6 bases and J 6 bases, with 8 bases left between them. Germline lookup yields CDR1 SNHLY and CDR2 FYNNEI. The CDR3 DNA reads as TGTGCCAGCAGCCAGGGTTATGAAAAACTGTTTTTT. Protein product: CASSQGYEKLFF.

This rearrangement joins TRBV27 to TRBJ2-1; 8 bases line up with TRBD2. Germline V CDR1 and CDR2: MNHEY, SMNVEV (reference sequence). J was trimmed by 9 bases and V by 4 bases; bases with no gene match: 14. The CDR3 covers 16 residues. The chain's CDR3 is CASSSRITGGLSEQFF. The DNA for the CDR3 is TGTGCCAGCAGTTCTCGGATAACGGGGGGGCTCAGTGAGCAGTTCTTC.